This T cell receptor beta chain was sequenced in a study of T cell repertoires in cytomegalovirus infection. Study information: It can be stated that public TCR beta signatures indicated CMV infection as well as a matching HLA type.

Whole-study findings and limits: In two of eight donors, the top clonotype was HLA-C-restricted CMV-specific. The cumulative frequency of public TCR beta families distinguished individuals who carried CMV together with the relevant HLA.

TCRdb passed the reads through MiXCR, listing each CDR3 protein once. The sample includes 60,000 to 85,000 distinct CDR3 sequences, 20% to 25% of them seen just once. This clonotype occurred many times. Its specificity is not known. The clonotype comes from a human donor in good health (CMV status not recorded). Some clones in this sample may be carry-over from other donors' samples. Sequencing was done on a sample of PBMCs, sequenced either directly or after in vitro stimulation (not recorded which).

CDR3 bases: TGTGCCAGCAGCCGGAGTCTGATCTCTGGAAACACCATATATTTT. It codes for CASSRSLISGNTIYF. V gene TRBV7-8 combines with J gene TRBJ1-3; no reliable D call. Germline CDR1 reads SGHVS; CDR2 reads FQNEAQ. V was pared by 5 bases and J by 0 bases, with 11 bases between. The CDR3 is 15 amino acids.